This T cell receptor (beta chain) appears in the sequencing data of a study of cytotoxic CD8 clonotypes in ibrutinib-treated CLL. Study in general: Patients gave response samples after a median about eleven months of treatment, range 6 to 36.

The planned depth of sequencing spanned 1 in 200,000 to 1 in 1 million T cells. The assay was immunoSEQ multiplex PCR, and TCRdb's table has in-frame clones only and misses some. The sample includes around 200,000 clones, roughly 79% of them seen just once. Germline CDR1 is ENHRY and CDR2 is SYGVKD. The V and J ends lost 3 bases and 7 bases respectively, with 11 bases between them. This CDR3 is built from 13 residues. The chain links TRBV10-3 to TRBJ2-3; tentative D call: TRBD1 (6 bases). The sample was PBMCs, taken after 12 months of ibrutinib treatment. The receptor was isolated from a human donor with chronic lymphocytic leukemia. DNA of the CDR3: TGTGCCATCAGTGAAGGGGGAGACTATACGCAGTATTTT. It specifies CAISEGGDYTQYF.